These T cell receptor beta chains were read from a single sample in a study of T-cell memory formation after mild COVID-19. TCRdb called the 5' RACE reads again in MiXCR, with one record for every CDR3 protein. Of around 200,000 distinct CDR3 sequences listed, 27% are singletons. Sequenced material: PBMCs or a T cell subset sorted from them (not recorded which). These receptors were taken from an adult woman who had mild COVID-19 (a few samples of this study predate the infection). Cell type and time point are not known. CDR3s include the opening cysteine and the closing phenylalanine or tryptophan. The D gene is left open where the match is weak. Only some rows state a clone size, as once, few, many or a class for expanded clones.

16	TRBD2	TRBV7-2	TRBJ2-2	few	CASSLGGGSFDGELFF	TGTGCCAGCAGCTTAGGTGGCGGGAGTTTCGACGGGGAGCTGTTTTTT
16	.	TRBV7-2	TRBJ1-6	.	CASSLVTGWAYSPLHF	TGTGCCAGCAGCTTAGTGACAGGCTGGGCATATTCACCCCTCCACTTT
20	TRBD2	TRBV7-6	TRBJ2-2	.	CASSLGPGSTSGKDTGELFF	TGTGCCAGCAGCTTAGGTCCCGGCTCCACTAGCGGGAAGGACACCGGGGAGCTGTTTTTT
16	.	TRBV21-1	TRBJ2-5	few	CASSPRRRVPQETQYF	TGTGCCAGCAGCCCCCGGCGGAGGGTCCCCCAAGAGACCCAGTACTTC
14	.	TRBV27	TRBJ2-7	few	CASSSVGKSYEQYF	TGTGCCAGCAGTTCCGTAGGGAAATCCTACGAGCAGTACTTC
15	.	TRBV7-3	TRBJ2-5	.	CASSFGPGNQETQYF	TGTGCCAGCAGCTTCGGCCCCGGGAATCAAGAGACCCAGTACTTC
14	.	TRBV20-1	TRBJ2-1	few	CSASDQGPTNEQFF	TGCAGTGCTAGCGACCAGGGTCCCACCAATGAGCAGTTCTTC
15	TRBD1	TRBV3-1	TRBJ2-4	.	CASSHRGQGANIQYF	TGTGCCAGCAGCCACAGGGGACAGGGGGCAAACATTCAGTACTTC
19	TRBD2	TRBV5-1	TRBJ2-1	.	CASSLALAGGSNSYNEQFF	TGCGCCAGTAGCTTGGCACTAGCGGGAGGGTCCAACTCCTACAATGAGCAGTTCTTC
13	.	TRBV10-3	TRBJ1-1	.	CAISLGADTEAFF	TGTGCCATCAGTCTCGGGGCGGACACTGAAGCTTTCTTT
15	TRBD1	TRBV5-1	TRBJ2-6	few	CASSEGGAGANVLTF	TGCGCCAGCAGCGAAGGGGGCGCTGGGGCCAACGTCCTGACTTTC
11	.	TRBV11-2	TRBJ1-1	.	CASRRGREAFF	TGTGCCAGCAGGCGGGGACGGGAAGCTTTCTTT
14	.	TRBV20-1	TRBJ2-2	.	CSARKGTNTGELFF	TGCAGTGCTAGGAAGGGCACGAACACCGGGGAGCTGTTTTTT
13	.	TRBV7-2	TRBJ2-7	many	CASSLGYSYEQYF	TGTGCCAGCAGCTTAGGCTACTCCTACGAGCAGTACTTC
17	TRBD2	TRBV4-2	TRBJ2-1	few	CASSQGLAGGPYNEQFF	TGTGCCAGCAGCCAAGGATTGGCGGGAGGGCCTTACAATGAGCAGTTCTTC
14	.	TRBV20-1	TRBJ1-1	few	CSARDGTGRKEAFF	TGCAGTGCTAGAGACGGAACAGGTCGAAAGGAAGCTTTCTTT
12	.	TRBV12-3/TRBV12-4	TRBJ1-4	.	CASSLLGEKLFF	TGTGCCAGCAGCCTACTGGGGGAAAAACTGTTTTTT
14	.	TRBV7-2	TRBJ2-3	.	CASSFTLSTDTQYF	TGTGCCAGCAGCTTCACCCTCAGCACAGATACGCAGTATTTT
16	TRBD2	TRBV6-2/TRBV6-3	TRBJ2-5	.	CASRTVAGGSGETQYF	TGTGCCAGCAGGACCGTAGCGGGAGGCTCAGGGGAGACCCAGTACTTC
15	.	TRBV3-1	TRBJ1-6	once	CASSQGGPDNSPLHF	TGTGCCAGCAGCCAAGGGGGACCGGATAATTCACCCCTCCACTTT
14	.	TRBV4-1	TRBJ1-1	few	CASSQVQLNTEAFF	TGCGCCAGCAGCCAAGTCCAGTTAAACACTGAAGCTTTCTTT
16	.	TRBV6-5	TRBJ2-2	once	CASSYSQGGGTGELFF	TGTGCCAGCAGTTACTCGCAGGGGGGCGGCACCGGGGAGCTGTTTTTT
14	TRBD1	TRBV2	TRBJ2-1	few	CASSRTGPGNEQFF	TGTGCCAGCAGTCGGACAGGGCCCGGCAATGAGCAGTTCTTC